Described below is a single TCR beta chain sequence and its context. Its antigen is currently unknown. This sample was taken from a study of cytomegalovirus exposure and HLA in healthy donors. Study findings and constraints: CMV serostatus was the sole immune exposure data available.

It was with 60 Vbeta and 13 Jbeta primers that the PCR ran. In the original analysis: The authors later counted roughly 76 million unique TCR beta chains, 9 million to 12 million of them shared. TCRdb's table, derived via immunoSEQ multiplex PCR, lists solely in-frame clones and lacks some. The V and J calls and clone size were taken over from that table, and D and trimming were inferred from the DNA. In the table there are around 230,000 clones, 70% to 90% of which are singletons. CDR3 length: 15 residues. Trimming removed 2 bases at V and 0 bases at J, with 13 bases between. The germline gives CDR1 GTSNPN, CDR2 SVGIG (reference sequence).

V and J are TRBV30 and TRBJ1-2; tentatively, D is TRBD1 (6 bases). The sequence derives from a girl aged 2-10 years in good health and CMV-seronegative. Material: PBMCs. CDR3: CAWSRGGGANYGYTF. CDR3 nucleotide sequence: TGTGCCTGGAGTAGGGGAGGGGGGGCTAACTATGGCTACACCTTC.